These 8 T cell receptor beta chains were all obtained from the same sample, sequenced in a study of cytomegalovirus exposure and HLA in healthy donors. 13 Jbeta primers and 60 Vbeta primers were used for the PCR. Profiling relied on immunoSEQ multiplex PCR, and the TCRdb table lists in-frame clones only, not all of them. The data contain about 190,000 clones, roughly 80% of them seen just once; the ten biggest clones take up roughly 0.75%. Sequenced material: PBMCs. Every receptor here comes from a young woman in good health and CMV-seronegative.

The V gene is TRBV29-1, the J gene TRBJ2-3; D is unclear. The CDR3 loop spans 13 amino acids. Trimming stripped 4 bases from V and 4 bases from J, with 12 bases between. From germline, CDR1 is SQVTM and CDR2 ANQGSEA. This chain's CDR3 is CSVVTLASDTQYF. In DNA, the CDR3 is TGCAGCGTTGTGACTTTAGCCTCAGATACGCAGTATTTT.

This sequence joins TRBV27 and TRBJ1-1, with TRBD1 as a possible D gene (6 bases). V lost 0 bases to trimming and J lost 6 bases, with 14 bases between them. This CDR3 has 15 residues. CDR1 and CDR2 (germline): MNHEY, SMNVEV (reference sequence). The CDR3 nucleotides are TGTGCCAGCAGTTTATCGGGGGCCCCTTACCCTGAAGCTTTCTTT. Amino acids: CASSLSGAPYPEAFF.

The chain employs TRBV13 and TRBJ2-3; 12 nucleotides align to TRBD2. The CDR3 length is 17 residues. V lost 6 bases, J lost 4 bases, and 11 bases stayed unmatched. Germline V gene lookup returns CDR1 PRHDT and CDR2 FYEKMQ (reference sequence). The DNA of the CDR3 is TGTGCCAGCAGGGGACTAGCGGGTCTTTTAAATTCAGATACGCAGTATTTT. It yields the protein CASRGLAGLLNSDTQYF. Variable domain in full (rest from reference TRBV13 and TRBJ2-3): AAGVIQSPRHLIKEKRETATLKCYPIPRHDTVYWYQQGPGQDPQFLISFYEKMQSDKGSIPDRFSAQQFSDYHSELNMSSLELGDSALYFCASRGLAGLLNSDTQYFGPGTRLTVL.

The rearrangement links TRBV2 to TRBJ1-6; 9 bases fit TRBD1. V gave up 7 bases and J gave up 6 bases; unmatched junction bases: 4. Germline V CDR1 and CDR2: SNHLY, FYNNEI. The CDR3 spans 14 residues. In nucleotides, the CDR3 is TGTGCCAGCAACCGGGACAGGGCTAATTCACCCCTCCACTTT. Amino acids: CASNRDRANSPLHF.

V and J are TRBV19 and TRBJ1-3; TRBD1 matches 7 bases. Germline trimming cut 6 bases from V and 0 bases from J; bases unmatched to any gene: 5. Germline V lookup: CDR1 LNHDA, CDR2 SQIVND (reference sequence). CDR3 length: 15 amino acids. The CDR3 is CASSLGQYSGNTIYF. The CDR3 coding sequence is TGTGCCAGTAGCCTGGGACAGTACTCTGGAAACACCATATATTTT.

This chain links TRBV27 with TRBJ2-3, with D tentatively TRBD2 (5 bases). V was trimmed by 5 bases and J by 1 base, leaving 19 bases between them. Germline loops: CDR1 MNHEY, CDR2 SMNVEV (reference sequence). The CDR3 is 17 residues long. The CDR3 loop reads CASSPPTRGGGTDTQYF. In DNA form, the CDR3 reads TGTGCCAGCAGTCCCCCCACCCGGGGTGGAGGCACAGATACGCAGTATTTT.

The V and J genes are TRBV29-1 and TRBJ2-5; 8 nucleotides line up with TRBD1. The germline V gene encodes CDR1 SQVTM and CDR2 ANQGSEA. After removal of 2 bases from V and 4 bases from J, the junction contained 6 bases not matched to a gene. The CDR3 contains 14 residues. The CDR3 bases are TGCAGCGTTGAACACGCAGGGGGCGTAGAGACCCAGTACTTC. Amino acid sequence: CSVEHAGGVETQYF.

This chain links TRBV7-9 with TRBJ2-1; no clear D. Trimming cost V 1 base and J 6 bases, with 4 bases left between them. The CDR3 runs 12 residues. The germline gives CDR1 SEHNR, CDR2 FQNEAQ (reference sequence). The CDR3 here is CASSLVFNEQFF. For the CDR3, the DNA is TGTGCCAGCAGCTTAGTATTCAATGAGCAGTTCTTC.